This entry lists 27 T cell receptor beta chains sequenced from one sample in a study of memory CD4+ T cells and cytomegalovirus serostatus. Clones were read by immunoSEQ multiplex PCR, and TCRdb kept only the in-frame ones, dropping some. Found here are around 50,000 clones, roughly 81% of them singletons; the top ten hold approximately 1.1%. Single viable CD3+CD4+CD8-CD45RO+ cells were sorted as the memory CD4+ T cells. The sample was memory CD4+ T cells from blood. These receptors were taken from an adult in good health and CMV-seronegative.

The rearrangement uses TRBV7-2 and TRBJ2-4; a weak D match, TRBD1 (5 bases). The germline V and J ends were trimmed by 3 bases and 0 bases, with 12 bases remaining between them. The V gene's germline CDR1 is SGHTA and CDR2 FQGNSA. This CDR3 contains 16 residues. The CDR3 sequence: CASSLTDRTAKNIQYF. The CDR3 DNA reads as TGTGCCAGCAGCTTGACCGACAGAACAGCCAAAAACATTCAGTACTTC.

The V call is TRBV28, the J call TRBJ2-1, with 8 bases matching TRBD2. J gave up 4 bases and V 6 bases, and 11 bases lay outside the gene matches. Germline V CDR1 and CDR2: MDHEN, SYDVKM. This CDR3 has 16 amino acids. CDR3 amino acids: CASSSRLAGEYNEQFF. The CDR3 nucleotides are TGTGCCAGCAGCTCACGCCTAGCGGGCGAATACAATGAGCAGTTCTTC.

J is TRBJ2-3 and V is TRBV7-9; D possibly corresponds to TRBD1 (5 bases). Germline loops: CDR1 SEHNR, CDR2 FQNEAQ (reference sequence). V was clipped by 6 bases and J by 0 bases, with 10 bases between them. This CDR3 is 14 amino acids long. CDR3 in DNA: TGTGCCAGCAGAAGGGGAATTAGCACAGATACGCAGTATTTT. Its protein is CASRRGISTDTQYF.

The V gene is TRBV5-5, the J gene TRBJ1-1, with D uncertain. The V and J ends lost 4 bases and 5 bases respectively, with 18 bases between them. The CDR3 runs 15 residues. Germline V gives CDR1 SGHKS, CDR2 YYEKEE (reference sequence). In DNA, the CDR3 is TGTGCCAGCAGCCAGAGGCCGGGCTCGGGGACTGAAGCTTTCTTT. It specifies CASSQRPGSGTEAFF.

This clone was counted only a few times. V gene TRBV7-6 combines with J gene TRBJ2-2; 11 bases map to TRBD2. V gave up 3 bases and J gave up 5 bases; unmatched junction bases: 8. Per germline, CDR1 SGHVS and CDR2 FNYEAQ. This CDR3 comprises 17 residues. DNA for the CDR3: TGTGCCAGCAGCTTGGGGCGTAGCGGGAGGGCTACCGGGGAGCTGTTTTTT. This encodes CASSLGRSGRATGELFF.

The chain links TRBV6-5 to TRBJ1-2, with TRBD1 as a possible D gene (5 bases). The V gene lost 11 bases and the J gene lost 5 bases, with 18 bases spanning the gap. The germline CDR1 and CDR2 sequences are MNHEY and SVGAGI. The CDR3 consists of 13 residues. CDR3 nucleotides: TGTGCCGCGGGGGGGGGAACTCGGTATGGCTACACCTTC. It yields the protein CAAGGGTRYGYTF.

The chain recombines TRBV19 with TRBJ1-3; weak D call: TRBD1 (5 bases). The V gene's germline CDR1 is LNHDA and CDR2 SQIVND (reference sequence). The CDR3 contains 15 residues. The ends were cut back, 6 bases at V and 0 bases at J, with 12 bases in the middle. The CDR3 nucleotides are TGTGCCAGTAGGCCGGGACGAAACTCTGGAAACACCATATATTTT. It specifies CASRPGRNSGNTIYF. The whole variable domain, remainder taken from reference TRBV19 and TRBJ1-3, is DGGITQSPKYLFRKEGQNVTLSCEQNLNHDAMYWYRQDPGQGLRLIYYSQIVNDFQKGDIAEGYSVSREKKESFPLTVTSAQKNPTAFYLCASRPGRNSGNTIYFGEGSWLTVV.

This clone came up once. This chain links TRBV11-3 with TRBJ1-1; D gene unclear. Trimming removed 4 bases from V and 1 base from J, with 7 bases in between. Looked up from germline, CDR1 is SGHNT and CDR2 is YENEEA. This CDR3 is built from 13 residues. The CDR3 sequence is CASSSERNTEAFF. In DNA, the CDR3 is TGTGCCAGCAGCTCTGAGAGGAACACTGAAGCTTTCTTT.

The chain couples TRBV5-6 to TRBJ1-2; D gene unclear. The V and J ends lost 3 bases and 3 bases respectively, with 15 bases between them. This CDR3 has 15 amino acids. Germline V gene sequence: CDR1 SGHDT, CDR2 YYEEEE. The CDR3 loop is CASSSGPTRDYGYTF. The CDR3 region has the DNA TGTGCCAGCAGCTCTGGACCAACAAGGGACTATGGCTACACCTTC.

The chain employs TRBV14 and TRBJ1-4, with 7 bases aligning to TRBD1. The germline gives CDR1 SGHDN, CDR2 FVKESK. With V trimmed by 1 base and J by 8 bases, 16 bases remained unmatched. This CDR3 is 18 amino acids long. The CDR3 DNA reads TGTGCCAGCAGCCAAGGCCGGGACAGCCCCCGATTAGGGGAAAAACTGTTTTTT. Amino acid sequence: CASSQGRDSPRLGEKLFF.

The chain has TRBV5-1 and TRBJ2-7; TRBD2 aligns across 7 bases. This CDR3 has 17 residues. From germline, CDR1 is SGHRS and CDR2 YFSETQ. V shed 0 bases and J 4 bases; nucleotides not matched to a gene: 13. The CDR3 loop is CASSLGPGASGLYEQYF. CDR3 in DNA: TGCGCCAGCAGCTTGGGTCCCGGGGCTAGCGGACTATACGAGCAGTACTTC.

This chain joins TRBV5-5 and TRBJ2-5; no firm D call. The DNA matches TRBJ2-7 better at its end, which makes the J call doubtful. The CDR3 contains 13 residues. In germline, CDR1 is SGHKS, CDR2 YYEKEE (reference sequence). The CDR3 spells CASSPRVGYEQYF. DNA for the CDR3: TGTGCCAGCAGCCCTAGGGTGGGCTACGAGCAGTACTTC.

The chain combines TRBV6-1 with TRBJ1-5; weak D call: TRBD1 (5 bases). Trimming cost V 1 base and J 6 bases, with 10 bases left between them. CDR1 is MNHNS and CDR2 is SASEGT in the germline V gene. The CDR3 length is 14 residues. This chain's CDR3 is CASSEGVGAQPQHF. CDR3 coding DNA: TGTGCCAGCAGTGAAGGGGTTGGGGCTCAGCCCCAGCATTTT.

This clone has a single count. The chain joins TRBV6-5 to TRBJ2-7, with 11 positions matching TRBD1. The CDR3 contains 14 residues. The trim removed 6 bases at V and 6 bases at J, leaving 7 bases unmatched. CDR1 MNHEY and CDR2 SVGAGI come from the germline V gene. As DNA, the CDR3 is TGTGCCAGCAGCCGCGGACAGGGGGCAGGCGAGCAGTACTTC. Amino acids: CASSRGQGAGEQYF.

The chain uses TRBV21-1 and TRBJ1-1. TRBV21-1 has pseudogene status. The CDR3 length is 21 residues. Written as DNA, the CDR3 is TGTGCCAGCAGCAAAGCCCCTTTAGGTGTTTTGAGACCCCAGATGGTGACTGAAGCTTTCTTT. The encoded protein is CASSKAPLGVLRPQMVTEAFF.

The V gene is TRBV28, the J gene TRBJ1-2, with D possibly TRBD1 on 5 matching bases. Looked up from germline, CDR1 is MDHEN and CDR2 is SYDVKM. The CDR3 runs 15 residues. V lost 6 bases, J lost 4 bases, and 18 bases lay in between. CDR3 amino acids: CASSSLKGSGYGYTF. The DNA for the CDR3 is TGTGCCAGCAGCTCACTAAAGGGGTCGGGCTATGGCTACACCTTC.

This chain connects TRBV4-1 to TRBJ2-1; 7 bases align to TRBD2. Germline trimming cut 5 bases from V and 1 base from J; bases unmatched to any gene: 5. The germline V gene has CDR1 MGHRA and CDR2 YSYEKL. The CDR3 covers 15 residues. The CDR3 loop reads CASSTVGGSYNEQFF. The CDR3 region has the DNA TGCGCCAGCAGCACAGTGGGAGGGTCCTACAATGAGCAGTTCTTC.

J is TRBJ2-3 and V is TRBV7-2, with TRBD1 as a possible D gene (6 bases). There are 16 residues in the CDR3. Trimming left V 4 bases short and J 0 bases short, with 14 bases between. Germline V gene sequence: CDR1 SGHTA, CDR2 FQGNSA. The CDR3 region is CASSSHRVLSTDTQYF. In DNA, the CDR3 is TGTGCCAGCAGCTCACACAGGGTTCTAAGCACAGATACGCAGTATTTT. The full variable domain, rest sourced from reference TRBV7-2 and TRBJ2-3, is GAGVSQSPSNKVTEKGKDVELRCDPISGHTALYWYRQSLGQGLEFLIYFQGNSAPDKSGLPSDRFSAERTGGSVSTLTIQRTQQEDSAVYLCASSSHRVLSTDTQYFGPGTRLTVL.

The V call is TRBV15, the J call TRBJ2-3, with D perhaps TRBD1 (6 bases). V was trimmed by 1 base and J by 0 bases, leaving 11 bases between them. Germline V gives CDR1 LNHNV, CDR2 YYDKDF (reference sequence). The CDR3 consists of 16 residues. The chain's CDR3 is CATSRAGQRSTDTQYF. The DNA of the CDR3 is TGTGCCACCAGCAGAGCCGGACAGCGGAGCACAGATACGCAGTATTTT. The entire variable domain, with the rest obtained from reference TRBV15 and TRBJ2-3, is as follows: DAMVIQNPRYQVTQFGKPVTLSCSQTLNHNVMYWYQQKSSQAPKLLFHYYDKDFNNEADTPDNFQSRRPNTSFCFLDIRSPGLGDTAMYLCATSRAGQRSTDTQYFGPGTRLTVL.

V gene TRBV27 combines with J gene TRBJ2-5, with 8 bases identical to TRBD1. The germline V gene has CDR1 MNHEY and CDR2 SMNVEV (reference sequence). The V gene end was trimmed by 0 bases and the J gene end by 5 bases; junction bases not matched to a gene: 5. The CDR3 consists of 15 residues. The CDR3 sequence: CASSLSAGGGETQYF. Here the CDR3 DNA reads TGTGCCAGCAGTTTATCCGCAGGGGGCGGGGAGACCCAGTACTTC.

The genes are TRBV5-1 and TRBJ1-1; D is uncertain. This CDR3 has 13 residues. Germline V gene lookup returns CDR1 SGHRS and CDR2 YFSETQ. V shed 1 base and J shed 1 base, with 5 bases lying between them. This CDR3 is CASSLSRNTEAFF. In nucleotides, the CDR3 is TGCGCCAGCAGCTTGTCGAGGAACACTGAAGCTTTCTTT.

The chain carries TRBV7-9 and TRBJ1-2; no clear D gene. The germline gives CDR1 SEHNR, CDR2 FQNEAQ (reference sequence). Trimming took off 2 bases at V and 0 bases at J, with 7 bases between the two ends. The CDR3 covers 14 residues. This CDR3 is CASSLTPSNYGYTF. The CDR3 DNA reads TGTGCCAGCAGCTTAACTCCGTCTAACTATGGCTACACCTTC.

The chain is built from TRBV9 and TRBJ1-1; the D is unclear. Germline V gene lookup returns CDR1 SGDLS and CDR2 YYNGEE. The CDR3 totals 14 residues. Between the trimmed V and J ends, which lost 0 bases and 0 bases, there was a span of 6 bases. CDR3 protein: CASSVGDMNTEAFF. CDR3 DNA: TGTGCCAGCAGCGTAGGAGATATGAACACTGAAGCTTTCTTT.

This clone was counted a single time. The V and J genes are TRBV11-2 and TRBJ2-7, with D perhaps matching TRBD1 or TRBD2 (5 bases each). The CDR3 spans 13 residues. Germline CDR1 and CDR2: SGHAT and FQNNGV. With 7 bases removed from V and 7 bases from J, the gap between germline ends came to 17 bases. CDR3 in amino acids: CASTPLAEGEQYF. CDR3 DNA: TGTGCCAGCACTCCCTTAGCCGAGGGGGAGCAGTACTTC.

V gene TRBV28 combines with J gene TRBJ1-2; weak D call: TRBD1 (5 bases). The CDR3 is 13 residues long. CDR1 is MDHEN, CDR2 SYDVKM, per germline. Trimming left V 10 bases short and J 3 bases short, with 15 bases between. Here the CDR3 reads CAITGRLDYGYTF. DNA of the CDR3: TGTGCCATTACAGGCAGGTTGGACTATGGCTACACCTTC.

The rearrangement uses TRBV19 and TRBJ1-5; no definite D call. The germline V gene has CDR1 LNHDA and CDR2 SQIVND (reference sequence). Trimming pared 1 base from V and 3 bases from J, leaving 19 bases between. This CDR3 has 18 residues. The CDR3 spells CASSIGVRQRSPNQPQHF. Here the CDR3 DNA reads TGTGCCAGTAGTATAGGTGTAAGGCAGAGAAGCCCCAATCAGCCCCAGCATTTT.

The CDR3 protein is CASSLAGDRANTEAFF. In DNA, the CDR3 is TGTGCCAGCAGCTTGGCAGGGGACAGGGCGAACACTGAAGCTTTCTTT. V is TRBV5-6 and J is TRBJ1-1; 9 bases are shared with TRBD1. The ends lost 0 bases at V and 1 base at J; junction bases unmatched: 4. The germline gives CDR1 SGHDT, CDR2 YYEEEE. CDR3 size: 16 residues. Supplemented by reference TRBV5-6 and TRBJ1-1, the full variable domain reads DAGVTQSPTHLIKTRGQQVTLRCSPKSGHDTVSWYQQALGQGPQFIFQYYEEEERQRGNFPDRFSGHQFPNYSSELNVNALLLGDSALYLCASSLAGDRANTEAFFGQGTRLTVV.